The sequence of this T cell receptor beta chain was determined in a study of T cells in Graves' hyperthyroidism and ophthalmopathy (dated by TCRdb to about 2019). With respect to the entire study: Peripheral blood was sampled at the time of initial diagnosis, prior to any treatment. To identify distinguishing TCR V-J signatures, a discovery cohort of about a hundred patients was used, comprising 43 with Graves' ophthalmopathy and under 60 with stable Graves' hyperthyroidism. An independent validation cohort of 18 to 20 hyperthyroidism patients and roughly 16 patients who later progressed to ophthalmopathy tested prospective prediction of ophthalmopathy. The approximately 97 discovery patients were randomly divided into training and test sets at a 7:3 ratio. Thyroid tissue and blood T-cell repertoires from six Graves' hyperthyroidism patients were also compared in the study. After blood sampling, hyperthyroidism patients were treated with methimazole at a starting dose of 30 mg daily, and ophthalmopathy patients were treated with high-dose intravenous methylprednisolone. TCR Vbeta CDR3 sequencing of roughly 140 peripheral blood samples (over 40 ophthalmopathy, around 80 hyperthyroidism and roughly 17 progressor patients) is reported in the paper.

Stable Graves' hyperthyroidism was defined as the absence of progression to ophthalmopathy over 18 months of follow-up. The hyperthyroidism patients were between 18 and 65 years old and newly diagnosed, with a disease duration of less than 2 months. The study excluded patients with uncontrolled infections, other autoimmune diseases, pregnancy or lactation. Diagnoses were established on the basis of clinical symptoms, serum thyroxine and TRAb, thyroid ultrasound, and orbital computed tomography. Ficoll-Paque density gradient centrifugation was used to isolate PBMCs from about 10 ml of fresh peripheral blood. Total RNA was extracted with Trizol reagent, and quality was checked on an Agilent 2100 Bioanalyzer. This clonotype was observed a handful of times. This clone's antigen is unknown. Within one base of it there is no much larger clone, and no base qualities were kept. Study-wide findings and limitations: A model built on a 13 V-J signature distinguished ophthalmopathy from stable hyperthyroidism, reaching around 88% sensitivity and around 82% specificity in cross-validation and 80%/75% in testing. No statistical method was used to fix the sample size in advance, and group allocation was not hidden from the investigators. Most expanded thyroid clonotypes (frequency above 0.001) were also found in blood, which suggests that blood repertoires may mirror thyroid immune responses. In validation, the model predicted progression to ophthalmopathy a median of roughly 6.5 months before onset, with 70% to 71% sensitivity and roughly 73% specificity.

The TCR beta CDR3 regions were amplified from the RNA transcripts. The TCR CDR3 was subjected to a first round of RT-PCR using the HTBI primer set and the Qiagen OneStep RT-PCR kit. A second multiplex PCR round built the libraries, followed by size selection and purification. The libraries were sequenced on an Illumina HiSeq2000 using paired-end 100 bp reads. Per the authors' processing: SOAPnuke was used to process the raw data, throwing out any read that contained adapters or uncalled bases, had a mean Phred below 15, or lacked an exact constant-primer or identifier match. COPE v1.2.5 was used to merge high-quality paired reads, and clonotypes were defined as unique nucleotide sequences. MiTCR v1.1 was used to align clonotypes to the IMGT TRBV, TRBD and TRBJ reference segments. Only V-J combinations with frequency above 0.0001, covering 99% to 99.2% of repertoires, were analysed. The TCS score was defined as F50 (clonal expansion) divided by E x V (chaos), with BLOSUM62-based TCRdist calculated between CDR3 peptides within each V-J. Welch's t-statistics and random forest reduced 514 V-J features to 13, which were used in a naive Bayes classifier (R e1071). In-frame beta chains were kept once TCRdb had trimmed the public reads at Q25 with fastp and called clones with MiXCR. Rows matching on CDR3 protein sequence are summarized as one entry with the most common DNA and genes. In this record, the V and J calls reflect TCRdb's handling and not the investigators' own analysis. The sample data list approximately 590,000 distinct CDR3 sequences, and 15% to 19% of these were observed just once. The ten largest clones capture about 7% of the sample.

The source of this sequence is a woman aged 30 to 39 with Graves' hyperthyroidism. The sequencing input was blood.

The sequenced DNA is TGTGCCAGCAGCTTACAGGGGGATGATGGCTACACCTTC. The translation is CASSLQGDDGYTF. This chain is built from TRBV7-9 and TRBJ1-2, with TRBD1 identical over 7 junction bases. The CDR3 starts with the cysteine, ends with the phenylalanine, and has 13 residues. Only the CDR3 portion is preserved as DNA: 39 bases, with reading frame beginning at the first base. V has 2 bases trimmed and J has 6 bases trimmed; junction bases matching no gene number 3. According to the germline V gene (reference sequence), CDR1 reads SEHNR and CDR2 reads FQNEAQ.